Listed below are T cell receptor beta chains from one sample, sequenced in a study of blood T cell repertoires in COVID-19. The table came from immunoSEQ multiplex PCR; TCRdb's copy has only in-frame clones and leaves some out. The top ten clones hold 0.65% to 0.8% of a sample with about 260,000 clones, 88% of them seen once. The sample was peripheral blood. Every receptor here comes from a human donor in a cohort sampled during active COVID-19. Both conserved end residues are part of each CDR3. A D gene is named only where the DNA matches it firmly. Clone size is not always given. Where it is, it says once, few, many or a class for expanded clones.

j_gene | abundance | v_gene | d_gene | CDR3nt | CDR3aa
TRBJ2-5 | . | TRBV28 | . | TGTGCCAGCAGCCGGAGGGGGGGTAGTGAGGTGGAGACCCAGTACTTC | CASSRRGGSEVETQYF
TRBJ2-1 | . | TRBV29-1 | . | TGCAGCGGAGCCCCGGGGCGGGGTGAGCAGTTCTTC | CSGAPGRGEQFF
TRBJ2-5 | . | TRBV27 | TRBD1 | TGTGCCAGCAGTTTGATCGGACAGGGGGAGACCCAGTACTTC | CASSLIGQGETQYF
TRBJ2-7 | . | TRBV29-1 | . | TGCAGCGTTAAAAGGAATGTGGGGGCCCACGAGCAGTACTTC | CSVKRNVGAHEQYF
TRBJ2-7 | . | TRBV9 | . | TGTGCCAGCAGCGCAGGGGCTACGAGCTCCTACGAGCAGTACTTC | CASSAGATSSYEQYF
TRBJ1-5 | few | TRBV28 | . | TGTGCCAGCAGTTCCTTCTTAAATCAGCCCCAGCATTTT | CASSSFLNQPQHF
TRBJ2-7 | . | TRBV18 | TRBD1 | TGTGCCAGCTCGCCCTCCGGGACAGGGGGTTACGAGCAGTACTTC | CASSPSGTGGYEQYF
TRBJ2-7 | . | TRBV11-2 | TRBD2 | TGTGCCAGCAGCCTCCCCCGCGGGAGGTCCAACGAGCAGTACTTC | CASSLPRGRSNEQYF
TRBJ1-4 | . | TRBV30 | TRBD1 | TGTGCCTGGACCACAGGGGGTTCGGATGAAAAACTGTTTTTT | CAWTTGGSDEKLFF
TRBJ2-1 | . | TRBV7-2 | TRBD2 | TGTGCCAGCAGAAACCGACTAGCGGGGGCTTACAATGAGCAGTTCTTC | CASRNRLAGAYNEQFF
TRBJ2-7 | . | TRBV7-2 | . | TGTGCCAGCAGCTTAACGGTCGGGAGCTACGAGCAGTACTTC | CASSLTVGSYEQYF
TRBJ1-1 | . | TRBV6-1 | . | TGTGCCAGCAGTGCTTCTAACAGAGTCAAAGCGAACACTGAAGCTTTCTTT | CASSASNRVKANTEAFF
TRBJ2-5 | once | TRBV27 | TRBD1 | TGTGCCAGCAGTCGACAGGGGTACCAAGAGACCCAGTACTTC | CASSRQGYQETQYF
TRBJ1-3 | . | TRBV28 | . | TGTGCCACCGGGACATCCTTGGGAAACACCATATATTTT | CATGTSLGNTIYF
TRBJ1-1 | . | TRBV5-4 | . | TGTGCCAGCAGCTTGGTTGGACTGATGAACACTGAAGCTTTCTTT | CASSLVGLMNTEAFF
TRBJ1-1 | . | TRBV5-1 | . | TGCGCCAGCTCCTCGGGGGAGGACACTGAAGCTTTCTTT | CASSSGEDTEAFF
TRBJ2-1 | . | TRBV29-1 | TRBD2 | TGCAGCGTCGCCGCCGGGACTAGCGGGATAGGTGAGCAGTTCTTC | CSVAAGTSGIGEQFF
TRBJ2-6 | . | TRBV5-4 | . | TGTGCCAGCAGCTTGTACGAGGTACACTCTGGGGCCAACGTCCTGACTTTC | CASSLYEVHSGANVLTF
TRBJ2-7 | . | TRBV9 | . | TGTGCCAGCAGCGGGGTCGGGTCCGAGCAGTACTTC | CASSGVGSEQYF
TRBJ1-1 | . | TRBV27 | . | TGTGCCAGCAGCAGGATTAGGGGTGGCACTGAAGCTTTCTTT | CASSRIRGGTEAFF
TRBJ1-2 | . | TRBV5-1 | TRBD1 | TGCGCCAGCAGCCCACCAGACAGGGCAGCCTTCACCTTC | CASSPPDRAAFTF
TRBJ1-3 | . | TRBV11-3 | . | TGTGCCAGCAGCTTAGGATCGGGAAGGGCGGACACCATATATTTT | CASSLGSGRADTIYF
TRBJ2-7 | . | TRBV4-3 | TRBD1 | TGCGCCAGCAGCCAAGCGACAGGGCTCTCCTACGAGCAGTACTTC | CASSQATGLSYEQYF
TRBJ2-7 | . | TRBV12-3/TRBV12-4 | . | TGTGCCAGCAGCTCCGACAGTAACGAGCAGTACTTC | CASSSDSNEQYF
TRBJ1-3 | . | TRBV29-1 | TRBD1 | TGCAGCGTTGCGACAGGGATCTCTGGAAACACCATATATTTT | CSVATGISGNTIYF
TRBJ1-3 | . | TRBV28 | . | TGTGCCAGCAGTTTATCCCGCTCTGGAAACACCATATATTTT | CASSLSRSGNTIYF
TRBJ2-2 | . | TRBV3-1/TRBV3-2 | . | TGTGCCAGCAGCCAATTCCCGGTATATACCGGGGAGCTGTTTTTT | CASSQFPVYTGELFF
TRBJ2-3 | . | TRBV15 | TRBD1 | TGTGCCACCAGCACCGGGACAGGGGCCTTCACAGATACGCAGTATTTT | CATSTGTGAFTDTQYF
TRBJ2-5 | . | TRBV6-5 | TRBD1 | TGTGCCAGCAGACAGGGGAGTGGGCAGACCCAGTACTTC | CASRQGSGQTQYF
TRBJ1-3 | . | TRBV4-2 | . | TGTGCCAGCAGCCAAGAGGGGCGACAGCCAGGAAACACCATATATTTT | CASSQEGRQPGNTIYF
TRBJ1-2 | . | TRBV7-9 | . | TGTGCCAGCAGCCCCGAATCCGGGTTGGTCTATGGCTACACCTTC | CASSPESGLVYGYTF